This TCR beta chain appears in the sequencing data of a study of glioma-infiltrating T cells after dendritic cell vaccination. Indicated time point: after dendritic cell vaccination, including at tumor progression/relapse. Method: immunoSEQ multiplex PCR; TCRdb's copy keeps in-frame clones and lacks some. Of 55,000 to 75,000 clones in the sample, about four fifths were seen once. In its sample, this clone was seen a few times. CDR1 and CDR2 (germline): ENHRY, SYGVKD. Trimming shortened V by 2 bases and J by 4 bases, and 6 bases separated the two germline ends. The CDR3 totals 13 residues. The source of this sequence is a human donor with glioblastoma. The material sequenced was blood, taken after dendritic cell vaccination. The chain links TRBV10-3 to TRBJ1-5; D ambiguous. The CDR3: CAISENGNQPQHF. CDR3 nucleotide sequence: TGTGCCATCAGTGAGAACGGGAATCAGCCCCAGCATTTT.